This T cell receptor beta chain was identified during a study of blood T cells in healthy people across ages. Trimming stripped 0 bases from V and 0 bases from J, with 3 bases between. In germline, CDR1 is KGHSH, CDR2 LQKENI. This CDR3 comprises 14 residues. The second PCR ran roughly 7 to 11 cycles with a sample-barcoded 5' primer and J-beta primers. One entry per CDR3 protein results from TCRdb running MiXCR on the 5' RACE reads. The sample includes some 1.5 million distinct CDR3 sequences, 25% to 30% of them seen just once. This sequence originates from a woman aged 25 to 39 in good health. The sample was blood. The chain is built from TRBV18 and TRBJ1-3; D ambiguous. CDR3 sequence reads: CASSPPFSGNTIYF. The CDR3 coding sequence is TGTGCCAGCTCACCACCATTCTCTGGAAACACCATATATTTT.